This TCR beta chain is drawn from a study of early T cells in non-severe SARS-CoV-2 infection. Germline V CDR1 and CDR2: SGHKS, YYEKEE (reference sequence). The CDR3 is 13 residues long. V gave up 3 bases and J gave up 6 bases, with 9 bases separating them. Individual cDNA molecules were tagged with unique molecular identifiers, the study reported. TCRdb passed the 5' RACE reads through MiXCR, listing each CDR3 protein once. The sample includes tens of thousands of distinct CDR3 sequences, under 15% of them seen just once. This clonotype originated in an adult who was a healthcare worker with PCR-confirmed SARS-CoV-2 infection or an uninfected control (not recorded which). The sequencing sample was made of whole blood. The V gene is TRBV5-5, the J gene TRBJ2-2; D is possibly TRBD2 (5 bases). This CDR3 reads CASSSSISGELFF. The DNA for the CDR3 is TGTGCCAGCAGCTCTAGCATATCCGGGGAGCTGTTTTTT.